The present TCR beta chain was sequenced within a study of blood T cells in healthy people across ages (dated by TCRdb to between 2014 and 2017). Study-level background: In model experiments, template switching captured roughly one uniquely barcoded TCR beta cDNA molecule for every two T cells. To track age-related changes in TCR beta repertoire diversity, the study relied on deep sequencing normalized with unique cDNA molecular identifiers. The donors were divided into four age groups: young (average around 15 years), middle-aged (about 39), aged (approximately 62) and long-lived (more than 75). To avoid experimental bias, donors of different ages were spread randomly across the sequencing lanes. For two donors (one aged 18 to 29 and one aged 80 or older), the study analyzed two additional independent replicas of 1 million unique cDNA reads from the same blood draw. Overall study outcomes, separate from this receptor: Conclusive comparison of naive and antigen-experienced compartments was prevented by the profiling of bulk unsorted PBMCs. As age increased, observed TCR beta diversity per million T cells dropped in a roughly linear way, and a significant reduction was already evident by age roughly 36. Donor CMV infection status was unknown, potentially confounding age-related changes in expanded clonotypes. Compared with the aged group, the long-lived group had more naive CD4+ T cells, fewer expanded clones and increased TCR diversity, suggesting age selection. Estimates of total diversity based on one million sequenced T cells were regarded as lower bounds and as underestimates. The percentage of naive T cells measured by flow cytometry correlated strongly with observed TCR beta diversity.

Systemically healthy Caucasian individuals from Russia, 39 in total and aged roughly 6 to 100 years, were included as donors. Each donor gave 8.5 to 10 milliliters of peripheral blood, collected into EDTA-treated Vacutainer tubes. Ficoll-Paque density-gradient centrifugation was used to isolate PBMCs, with at least 7 million per sample. Total RNA was extracted from PBMCs with Trizol reagent, with at least 6 micrograms obtained per sample. For every donor, flow cytometry on a PBMC aliquot measured the percentage of naive CD45RAhigh/CD27high T cells. The library was built by means of 5' RACE. TCRdb lists the instrument as Illumina HiSeq 2500. A second about 7 to 12 cycle PCR used a sample-barcoded 5' primer and a J-beta primer mix. A template-switch 5' adaptor carrying 12 random nucleotides introduced a unique molecular identifier onto each TCR beta cDNA molecule. At least 2.5 million CDR3-containing paired-end reads were obtained from each sample. All of the RNA was converted into first-strand cDNA using the Mint cDNA synthesis kit, with a TRBC-specific oligonucleotide serving as the primer. Following uracil-DNA glycosylase treatment, a first 18-cycle PCR with universal primers M1SS and BC2_uni_R was performed on all cDNA. Turning to the authors' computational methods: Normalization of each sample was performed by random selection of 1 million high-quality reads, each carrying a distinct molecular identifier. Instead of being binned into consensus sequences, reads with shared molecular identifiers were discarded. CDR3 identification, clonotype clustering and error correction used MiTCR with a Q25 quality threshold and the strictest error-elimination algorithm. A nonparametric unseen species model with Euler transformation was used to estimate a lower bound on total TCR beta diversity. TCRdb reworked the public reads: Q25 trimming with fastp, MiXCR clone assembly, productive beta chains retained. Duplicate CDR3 protein sequences are folded into a single record with the most common DNA and genes. The authors' filters were not applied to this entry. This sample comprises 1.5 million to 2 million distinct CDR3 sequences, 30% to 35% of them detected only once. In total, the top ten clones hold 11% of the sample.

With respect to this clonotype: Its antigen remains unidentified. Base qualities are missing; no much larger clone stands one base away.

V is pruned by 7 bases and J by 2 bases, leaving 9 bases of the junction without a gene match. The CDR3 sequence holds 15 residues, the cysteine and phenylalanine included. The entry retains the CDR3 DNA only, 45 bases that are in frame from base 1. CDR1 and CDR2 (SGHVS, FQNEAQ) derive from the germline V gene. The specimen was blood. The chain is encoded by TRBV7-8 joined to TRBJ2-5, with TRBD1 matching 8 junction bases. This clonotype was obtained from a woman in her twenties or thirties in good health. CDR3 region: CASIRTGKGQETQYF. The DNA sequence reads TGTGCCAGCATCAGGACAGGGAAGGGGCAAGAGACCCAGTACTTC.